Detailed here is one T cell receptor (beta chain). This sample is part of a study of blood T cell repertoires in COVID-19. Study-level information: PBMCs, B-cell-depleted T cells, or T cells were the source of the cDNA or gDNA that made up the material.

Original processing notes: Estimates of nucleated cell counts were drawn from the amplification of reference gene primers. The method was immunoSEQ multiplex PCR; TCRdb's version includes in-frame clones alone and lacks a portion of them. That table gives V, J and clone size, and the DNA gave D and trimming. The sample contains roughly 280,000 clones, 88% of which appear only once. Patients from Seattle were sampled longitudinally, starting during active infection. The source of this sequence is a woman aged 25 to 39 with COVID-19, enrolled during active disease. Sequences were obtained from peripheral blood.

CDR3 residues: CASSGRQGGKKNTEAFF. For the CDR3, the DNA is TGTGCCAGTAGTGGAAGACAGGGAGGAAAGAAGAACACTGAAGCTTTCTTT. The chain uses TRBV19 and TRBJ1-1; 7 nucleotides agree with TRBD1. The trim removed 5 bases at V and 1 base at J, leaving 13 bases unmatched. Per germline, CDR1 LNHDA and CDR2 SQIVND (reference sequence). This CDR3 is 17 amino acids long.